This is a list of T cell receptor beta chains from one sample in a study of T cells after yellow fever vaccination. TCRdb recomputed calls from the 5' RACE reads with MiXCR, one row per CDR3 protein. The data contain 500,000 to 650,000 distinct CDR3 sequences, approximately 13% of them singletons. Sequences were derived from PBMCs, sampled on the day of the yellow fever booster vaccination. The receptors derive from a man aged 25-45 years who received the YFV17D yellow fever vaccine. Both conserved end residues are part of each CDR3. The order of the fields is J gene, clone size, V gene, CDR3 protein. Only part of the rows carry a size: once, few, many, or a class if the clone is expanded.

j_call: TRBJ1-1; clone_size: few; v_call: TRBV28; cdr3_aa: CASSLKPGEGNTEAFF
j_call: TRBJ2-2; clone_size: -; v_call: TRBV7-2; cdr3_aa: CASSFETGAIPGDLFF
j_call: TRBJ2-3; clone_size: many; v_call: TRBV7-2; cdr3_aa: CASSSRTDTQYF
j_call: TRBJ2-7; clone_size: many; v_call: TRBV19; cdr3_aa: CATWGPYEQYF
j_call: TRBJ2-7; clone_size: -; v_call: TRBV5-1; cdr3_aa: CASSLEGLAGGYEQYF
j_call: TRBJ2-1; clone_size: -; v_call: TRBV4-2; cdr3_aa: CASSADRSNEQFF
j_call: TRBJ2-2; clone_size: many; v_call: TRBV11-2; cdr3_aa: CASSVNWGSGELFF
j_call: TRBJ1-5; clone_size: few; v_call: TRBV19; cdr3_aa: CASSIQGGSSNQPQHF
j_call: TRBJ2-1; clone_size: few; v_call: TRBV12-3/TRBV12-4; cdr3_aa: CASGRLVNNEQFF
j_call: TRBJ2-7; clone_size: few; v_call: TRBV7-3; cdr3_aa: CASSPSGRAFHEQYF
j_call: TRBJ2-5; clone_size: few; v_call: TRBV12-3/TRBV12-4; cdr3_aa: CASSRPLLQETQYF
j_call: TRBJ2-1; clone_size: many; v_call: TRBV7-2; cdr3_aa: CASSFRWMGNNEQFF
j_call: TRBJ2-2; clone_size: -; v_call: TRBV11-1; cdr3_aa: CASSQTFKRPNLRPGELFF
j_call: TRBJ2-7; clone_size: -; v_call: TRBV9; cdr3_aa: CASSVEDGNYEQYF
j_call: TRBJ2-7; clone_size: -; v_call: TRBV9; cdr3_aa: CASSAGLAFYEQYF
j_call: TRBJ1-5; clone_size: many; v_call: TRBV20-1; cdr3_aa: CSASGGQGIDNQPQHF
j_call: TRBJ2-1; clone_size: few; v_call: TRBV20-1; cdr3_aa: CSAQPTSGHNEQFF
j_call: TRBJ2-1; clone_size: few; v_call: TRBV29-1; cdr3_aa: CSGIGLNNEQFF
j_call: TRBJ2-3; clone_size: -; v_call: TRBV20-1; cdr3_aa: CSARRPAADTQYF
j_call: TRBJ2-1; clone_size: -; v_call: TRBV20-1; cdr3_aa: CSANMLENEQFF
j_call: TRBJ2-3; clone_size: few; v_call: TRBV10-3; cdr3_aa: CASRERGTSTDTQYF
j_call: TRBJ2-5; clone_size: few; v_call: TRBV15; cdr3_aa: CATSREPGSETQYF
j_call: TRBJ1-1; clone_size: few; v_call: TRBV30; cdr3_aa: CAWSLQLNTEAFF
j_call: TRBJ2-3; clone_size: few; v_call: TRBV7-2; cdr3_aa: CASSSQSYNTQYF
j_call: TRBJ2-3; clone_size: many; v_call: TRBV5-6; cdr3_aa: CASSSLTRGGTDTQYF
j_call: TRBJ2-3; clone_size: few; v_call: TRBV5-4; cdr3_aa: CASSLQGAVSTDTQYF
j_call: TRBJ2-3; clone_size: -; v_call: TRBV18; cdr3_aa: CASSRGLGPGTDTQYF
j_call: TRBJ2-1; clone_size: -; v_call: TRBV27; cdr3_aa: CASSLRVGGDSRGLNEQFF
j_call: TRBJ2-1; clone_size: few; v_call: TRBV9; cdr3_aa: CASSPDRGREQFF
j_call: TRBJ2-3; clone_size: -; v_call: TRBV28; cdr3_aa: CASSVTVDTQYF
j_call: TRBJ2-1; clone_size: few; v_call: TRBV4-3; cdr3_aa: CASSQGFHLSINEQFF
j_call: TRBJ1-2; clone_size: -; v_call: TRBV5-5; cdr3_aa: CASSMTGGRDYGYTF
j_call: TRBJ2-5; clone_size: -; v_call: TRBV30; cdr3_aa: CAWKRGVKETQYF
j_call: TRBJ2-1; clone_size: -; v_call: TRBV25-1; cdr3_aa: CASNSAGGGRGEQFF
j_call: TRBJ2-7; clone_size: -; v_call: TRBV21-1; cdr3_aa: CASSKRQTYEQYF
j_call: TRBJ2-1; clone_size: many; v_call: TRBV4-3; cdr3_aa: CASSQDLAGVGNEQFF
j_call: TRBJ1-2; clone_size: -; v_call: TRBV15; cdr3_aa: CATSRAGQIDYGYTF
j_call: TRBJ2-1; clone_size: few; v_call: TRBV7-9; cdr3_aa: CASGDRGPYNEQFF
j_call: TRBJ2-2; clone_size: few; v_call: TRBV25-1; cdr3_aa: CASTSGTLNGELFF
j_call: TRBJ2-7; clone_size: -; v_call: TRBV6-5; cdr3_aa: CASSYASPGSYEQYF
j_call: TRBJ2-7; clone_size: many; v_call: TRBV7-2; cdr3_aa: CASSTRGGAEISYEQYF
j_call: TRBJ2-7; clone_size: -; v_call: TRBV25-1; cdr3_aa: CASSDTGRLYEQYF
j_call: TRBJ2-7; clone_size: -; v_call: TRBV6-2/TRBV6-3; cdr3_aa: CASVTSGSFYEQYF